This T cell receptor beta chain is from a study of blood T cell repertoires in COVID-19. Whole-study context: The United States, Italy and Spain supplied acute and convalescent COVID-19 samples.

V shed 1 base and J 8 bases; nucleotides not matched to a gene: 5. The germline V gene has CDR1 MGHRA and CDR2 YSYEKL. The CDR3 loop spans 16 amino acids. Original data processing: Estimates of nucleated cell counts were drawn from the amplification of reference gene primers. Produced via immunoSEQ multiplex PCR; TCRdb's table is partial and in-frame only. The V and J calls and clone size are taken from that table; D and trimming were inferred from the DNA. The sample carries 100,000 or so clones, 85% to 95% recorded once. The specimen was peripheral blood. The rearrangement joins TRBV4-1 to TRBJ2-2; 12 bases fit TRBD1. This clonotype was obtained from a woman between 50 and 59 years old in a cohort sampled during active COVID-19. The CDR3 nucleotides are TGCGCCAGCAGCCAAGCCCGGGACAGGGGGCCAGGGGAGCTGTTTTTT. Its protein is CASSQARDRGPGELFF.